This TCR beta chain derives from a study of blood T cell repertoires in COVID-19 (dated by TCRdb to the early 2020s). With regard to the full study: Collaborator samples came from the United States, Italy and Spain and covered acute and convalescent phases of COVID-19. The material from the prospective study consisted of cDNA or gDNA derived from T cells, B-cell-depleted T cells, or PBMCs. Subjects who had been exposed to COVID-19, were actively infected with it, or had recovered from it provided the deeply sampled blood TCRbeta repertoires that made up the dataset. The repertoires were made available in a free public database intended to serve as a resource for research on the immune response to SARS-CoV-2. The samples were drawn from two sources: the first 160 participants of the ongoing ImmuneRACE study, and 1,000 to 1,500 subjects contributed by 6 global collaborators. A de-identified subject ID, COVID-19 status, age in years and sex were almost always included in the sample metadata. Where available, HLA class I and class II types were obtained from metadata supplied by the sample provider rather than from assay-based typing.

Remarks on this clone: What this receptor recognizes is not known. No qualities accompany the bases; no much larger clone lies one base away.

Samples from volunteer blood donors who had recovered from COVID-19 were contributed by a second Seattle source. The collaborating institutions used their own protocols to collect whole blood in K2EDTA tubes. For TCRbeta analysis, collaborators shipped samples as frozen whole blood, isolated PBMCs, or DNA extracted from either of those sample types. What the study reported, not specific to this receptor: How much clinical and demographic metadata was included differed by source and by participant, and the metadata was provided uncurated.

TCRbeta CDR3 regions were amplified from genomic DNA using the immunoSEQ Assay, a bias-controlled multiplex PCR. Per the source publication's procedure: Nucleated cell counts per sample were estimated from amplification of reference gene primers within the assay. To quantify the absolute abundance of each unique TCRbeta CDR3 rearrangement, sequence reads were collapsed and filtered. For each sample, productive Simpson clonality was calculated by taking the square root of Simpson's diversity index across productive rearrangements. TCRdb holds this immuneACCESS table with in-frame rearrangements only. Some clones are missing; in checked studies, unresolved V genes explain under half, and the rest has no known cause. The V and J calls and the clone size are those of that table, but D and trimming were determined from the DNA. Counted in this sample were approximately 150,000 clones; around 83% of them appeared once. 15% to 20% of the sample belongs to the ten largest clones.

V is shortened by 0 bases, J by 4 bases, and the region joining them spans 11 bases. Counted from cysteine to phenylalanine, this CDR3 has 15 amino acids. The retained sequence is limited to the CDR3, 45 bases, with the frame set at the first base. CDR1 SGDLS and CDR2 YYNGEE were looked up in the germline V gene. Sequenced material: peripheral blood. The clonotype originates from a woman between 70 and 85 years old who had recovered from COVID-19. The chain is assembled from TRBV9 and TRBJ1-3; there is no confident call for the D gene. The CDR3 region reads CASSVVPLVGNTIYF. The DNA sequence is TGTGCCAGCAGCGTAGTGCCCCTAGTGGGAAACACCATATATTTT.